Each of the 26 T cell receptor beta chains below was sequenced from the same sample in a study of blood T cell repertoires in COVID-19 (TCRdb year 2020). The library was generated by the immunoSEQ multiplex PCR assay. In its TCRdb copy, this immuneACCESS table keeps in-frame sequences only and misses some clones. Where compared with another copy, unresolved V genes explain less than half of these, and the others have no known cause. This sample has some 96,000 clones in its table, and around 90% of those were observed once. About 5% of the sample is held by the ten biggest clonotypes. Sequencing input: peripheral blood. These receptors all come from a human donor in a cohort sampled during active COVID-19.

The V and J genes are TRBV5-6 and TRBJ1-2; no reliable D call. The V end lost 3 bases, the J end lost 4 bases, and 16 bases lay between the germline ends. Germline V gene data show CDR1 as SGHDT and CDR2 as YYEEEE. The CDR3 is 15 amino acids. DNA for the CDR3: TGTGCCAGCAGCTCCCTTGACAAGTCCTTCTATGGCTACACCTTC. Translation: CASSSLDKSFYGYTF.

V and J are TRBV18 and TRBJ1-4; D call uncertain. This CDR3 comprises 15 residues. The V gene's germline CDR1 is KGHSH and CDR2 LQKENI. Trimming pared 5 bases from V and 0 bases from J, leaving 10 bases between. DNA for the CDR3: TGTGCCAGCTCAGACGGGATCACAACTAATGAAAAACTGTTTTTT. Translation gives CASSDGITTNEKLFF.

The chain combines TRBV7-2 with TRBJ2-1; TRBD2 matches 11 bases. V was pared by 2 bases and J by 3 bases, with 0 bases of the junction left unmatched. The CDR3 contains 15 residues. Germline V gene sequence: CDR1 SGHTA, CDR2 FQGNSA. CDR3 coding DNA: TGTGCCAGCAGCTTACTAGCGGGAGGCTACAATGAGCAGTTCTTC. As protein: CASSLLAGGYNEQFF.

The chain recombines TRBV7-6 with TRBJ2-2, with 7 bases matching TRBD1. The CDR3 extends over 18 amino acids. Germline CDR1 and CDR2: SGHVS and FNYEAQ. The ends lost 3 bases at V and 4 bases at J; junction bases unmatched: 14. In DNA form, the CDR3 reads TGTGCCAGCAGCTTGTTAGGGCCGGACAGGACTTCCACCGGGGAGCTGTTTTTT. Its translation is CASSLLGPDRTSTGELFF. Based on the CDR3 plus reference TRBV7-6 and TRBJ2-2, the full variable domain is GAGVSQSPRYKVTKRGQDVALRCDPISGHVSLYWYRQALGQGPEFLTYFNYEAQQDKSGLPNDRFSAERPEGSISTLTIQRTEQRDSAMYRCASSLLGPDRTSTGELFFGEGSRLTVL.

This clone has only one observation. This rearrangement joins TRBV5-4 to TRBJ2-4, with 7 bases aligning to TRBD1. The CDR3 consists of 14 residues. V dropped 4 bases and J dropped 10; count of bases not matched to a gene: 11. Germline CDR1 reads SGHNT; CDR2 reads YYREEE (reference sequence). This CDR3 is CASSRDSTPPIQYF. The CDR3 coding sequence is TGTGCCAGCAGCCGGGACAGTACCCCCCCGATTCAGTACTTC.

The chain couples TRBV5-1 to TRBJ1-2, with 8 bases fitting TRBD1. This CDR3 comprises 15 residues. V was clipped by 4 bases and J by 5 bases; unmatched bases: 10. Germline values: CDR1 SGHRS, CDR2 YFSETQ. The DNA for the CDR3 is TGCGCCAGCAGCCGTGGACAGGGAGGAGGGTATGGCTACACCTTC. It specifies CASSRGQGGGYGYTF.

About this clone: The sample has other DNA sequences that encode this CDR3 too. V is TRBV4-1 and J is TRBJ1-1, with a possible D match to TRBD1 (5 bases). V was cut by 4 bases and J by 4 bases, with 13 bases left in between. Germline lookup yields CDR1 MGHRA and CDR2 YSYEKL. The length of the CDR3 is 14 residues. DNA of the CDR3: TGCGCCAGCAGCCCGGTAACAGGAGCCACTGAAGCTTTCTTT. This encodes CASSPVTGATEAFF.

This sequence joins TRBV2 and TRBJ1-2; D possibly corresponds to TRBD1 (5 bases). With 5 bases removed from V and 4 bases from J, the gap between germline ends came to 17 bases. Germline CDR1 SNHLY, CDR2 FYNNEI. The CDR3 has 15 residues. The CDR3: CASSLEGRLSYGYTF. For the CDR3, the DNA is TGTGCCAGCAGTCTGGAGGGGCGCTTAAGCTATGGCTACACCTTC.

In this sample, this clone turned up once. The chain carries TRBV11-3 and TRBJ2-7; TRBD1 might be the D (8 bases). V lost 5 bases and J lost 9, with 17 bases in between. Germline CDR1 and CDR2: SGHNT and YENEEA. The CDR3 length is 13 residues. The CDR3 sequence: CASSPGQGGVQYF. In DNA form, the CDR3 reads TGTGCCAGCAGCCCCGGACAGGGAGGGGTGCAGTACTTC.

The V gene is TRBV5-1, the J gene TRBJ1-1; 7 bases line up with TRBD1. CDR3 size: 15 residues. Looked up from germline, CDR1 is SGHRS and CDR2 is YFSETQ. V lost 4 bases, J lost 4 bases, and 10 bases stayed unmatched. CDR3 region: CASSPYTGAATEAFF. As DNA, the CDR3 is TGCGCCAGCAGCCCTTATACAGGGGCGGCCACTGAAGCTTTCTTT.

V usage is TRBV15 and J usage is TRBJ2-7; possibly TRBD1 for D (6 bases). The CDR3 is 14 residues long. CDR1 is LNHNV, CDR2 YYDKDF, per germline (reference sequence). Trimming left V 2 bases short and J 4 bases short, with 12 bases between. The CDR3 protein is CATSRRQQGYEQYF. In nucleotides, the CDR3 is TGTGCCACCAGCAGACGTCAACAGGGATACGAGCAGTACTTC.

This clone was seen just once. The chain's CDR3 is CSASLGLAPNEQFF. The DNA of the CDR3 is TGCAGTGCTAGTTTAGGACTAGCGCCTAATGAGCAGTTCTTC. The chain couples TRBV20-1 to TRBJ2-1; 9 nucleotides align to TRBD2. This CDR3 contains 14 residues. V gave up 3 bases and J gave up 7 bases; unmatched junction bases: 7. Germline V gene lookup returns CDR1 DFQATT and CDR2 SNEGSKA (reference sequence).

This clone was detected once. The CDR3 DNA sequence: TGTGCCAGCAGTCACTCCCAGGGGGCTCAAGAGACCCAGTACTTC. Its translation: CASSHSQGAQETQYF. This rearrangement joins TRBV28 to TRBJ2-5; 8 positions match TRBD1. The CDR3 runs 15 residues. Trimming removed 5 bases from V and 2 bases from J; junction bases left unmatched: 7. CDR1 and CDR2 from the germline V gene are MDHEN and SYDVKM.

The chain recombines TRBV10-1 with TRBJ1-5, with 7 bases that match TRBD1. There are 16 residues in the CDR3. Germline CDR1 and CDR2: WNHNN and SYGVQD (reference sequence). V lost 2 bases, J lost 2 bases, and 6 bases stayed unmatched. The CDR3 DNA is TGCGCCAGCAGTGAGCAAGGGGGCGGTGGCAATCAGCCCCAGCATTTT. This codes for CASSEQGGGGNQPQHF.

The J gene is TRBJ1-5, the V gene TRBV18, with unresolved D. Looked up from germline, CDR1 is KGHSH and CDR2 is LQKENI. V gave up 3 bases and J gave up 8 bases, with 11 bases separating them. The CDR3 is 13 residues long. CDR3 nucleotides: TGTGCCAGCTCACCTAGGCTCCAGGAGCCCCAGCATTTT. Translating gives CASSPRLQEPQHF.

The CDR3 DNA sequence: TGTGCCAGTGGTCTCGGAGGGATGAACACTGAAGCTTTCTTT. This translates into CASGLGGMNTEAFF. This sequence joins TRBV19 and TRBJ1-1, with no clear D. Trimming took 8 bases from V and 0 from J, leaving 13 bases between them. The germline gives CDR1 LNHDA, CDR2 SQIVND (reference sequence). The CDR3 is 14 amino acids.

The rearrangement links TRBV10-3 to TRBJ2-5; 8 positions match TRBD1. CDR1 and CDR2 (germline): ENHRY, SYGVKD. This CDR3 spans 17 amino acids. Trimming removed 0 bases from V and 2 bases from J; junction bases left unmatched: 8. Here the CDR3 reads CAISESWTGMGQETQYF. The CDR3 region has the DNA TGTGCCATCAGTGAGTCGTGGACAGGGATGGGGCAAGAGACCCAGTACTTC.

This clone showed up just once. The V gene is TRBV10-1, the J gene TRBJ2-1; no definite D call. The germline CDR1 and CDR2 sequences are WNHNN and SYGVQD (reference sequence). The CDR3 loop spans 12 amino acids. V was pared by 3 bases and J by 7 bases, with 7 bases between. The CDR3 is CASSDSENEQFF. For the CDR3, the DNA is TGCGCCAGCAGTGATTCGGAGAATGAGCAGTTCTTC.

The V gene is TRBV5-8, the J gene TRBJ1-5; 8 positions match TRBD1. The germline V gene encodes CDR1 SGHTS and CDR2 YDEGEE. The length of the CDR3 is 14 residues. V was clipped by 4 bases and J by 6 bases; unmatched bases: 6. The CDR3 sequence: CASSPDRVLQPQHF. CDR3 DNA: TGTGCCAGCAGCCCGGACAGGGTTCTTCAGCCCCAGCATTTT.

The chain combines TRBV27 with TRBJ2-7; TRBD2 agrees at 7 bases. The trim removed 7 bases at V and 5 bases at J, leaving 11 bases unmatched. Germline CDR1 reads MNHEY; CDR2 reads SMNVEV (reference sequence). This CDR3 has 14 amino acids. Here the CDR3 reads CASTLGGGGHEQYF. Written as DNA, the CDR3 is TGTGCCAGCACTCTTGGGGGGGGTGGACACGAGCAGTACTTC.

CDR3 residues: CASSWTYNEQFF. The DNA for the CDR3 is TGCGCCAGCAGTTGGACATACAATGAGCAGTTCTTC. The rearrangement uses TRBV5-1 and TRBJ2-1; tentatively, D is TRBD1 (5 bases). This CDR3 contains 12 residues. Germline assignment: CDR1 SGHRS and CDR2 YFSETQ. V was shortened by 5 bases and J by 4 bases, with 7 bases between the two germline ends. Drawing the rest from reference TRBV5-1 and TRBJ2-1, the complete variable domain is KAGVTQTPRYLIKTRGQQVTLSCSPISGHRSVSWYQQTPGQGLQFLFEYFSETQRNKGNFPGRFSGRQFSNSRSEMNVSTLELGDSALYLCASSWTYNEQFFGPGTRLTVL.

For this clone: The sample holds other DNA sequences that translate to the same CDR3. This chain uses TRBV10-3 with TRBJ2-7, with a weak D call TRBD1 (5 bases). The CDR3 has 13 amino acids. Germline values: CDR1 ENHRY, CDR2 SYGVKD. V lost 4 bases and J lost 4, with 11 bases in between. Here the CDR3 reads CAISGVQGYEQYF. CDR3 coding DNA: TGTGCCATCAGTGGTGTGCAGGGATACGAGCAGTACTTC.

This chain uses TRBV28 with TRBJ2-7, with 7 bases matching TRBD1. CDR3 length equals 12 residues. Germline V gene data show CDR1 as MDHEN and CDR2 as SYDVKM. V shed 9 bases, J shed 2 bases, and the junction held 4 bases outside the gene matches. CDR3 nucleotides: TGTGCCAGTCAAGACAGGGCCTACGAGCAGTACTTC. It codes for CASQDRAYEQYF.

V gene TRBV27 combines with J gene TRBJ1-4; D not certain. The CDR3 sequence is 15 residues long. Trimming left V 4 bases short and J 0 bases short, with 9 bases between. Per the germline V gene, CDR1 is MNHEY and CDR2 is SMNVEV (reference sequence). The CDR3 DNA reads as TGTGCCAGCAGTTCCCCACCAGCAACTAATGAAAAACTGTTTTTT. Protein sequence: CASSSPPATNEKLFF.

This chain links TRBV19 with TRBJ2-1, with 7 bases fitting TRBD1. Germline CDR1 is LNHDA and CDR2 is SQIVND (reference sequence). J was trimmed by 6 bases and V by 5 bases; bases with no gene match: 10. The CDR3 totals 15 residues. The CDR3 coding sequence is TGTGCCAGTAGTCCTCAGGGGGTTCCCCTCAATGAGCAGTTCTTC. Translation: CASSPQGVPLNEQFF.

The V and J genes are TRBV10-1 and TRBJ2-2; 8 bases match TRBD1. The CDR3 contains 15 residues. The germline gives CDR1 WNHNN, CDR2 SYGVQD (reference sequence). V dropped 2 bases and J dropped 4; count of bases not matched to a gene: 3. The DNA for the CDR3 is TGCGCCAGCAGTGAGGGGACAGGAGTCACCGGGGAGCTGTTTTTT. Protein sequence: CASSEGTGVTGELFF.